Listed here are 13 T cell receptor beta chains from one sample, sequenced in a study of blood T cell repertoires in COVID-19. Repertoires were generated with immunoSEQ multiplex PCR, while TCRdb's copy carries only in-frame clones and drops some. The table records 200,000 to 250,000 clones, more than 75% of them present only once. Sequencing used PBMCs or T cells enriched from blood (not recorded which). All receptors derive from a woman aged 50 to 60 who had recovered from COVID-19.

This clone showed up just once. The chain carries TRBV4-3 and TRBJ1-2; 7 nucleotides match TRBD1. The V gene end was trimmed by 5 bases and the J gene end by 2 bases; junction bases not matched to a gene: 2. The CDR3 contains 13 residues. The germline V gene encodes CDR1 LGHNA and CDR2 YSLEER. The CDR3 nucleotides read TGCGCCAGCAGCACAGGGGCGAACTATGGCTACACCTTC. It codes for CASSTGANYGYTF.

V usage is TRBV2 and J usage is TRBJ2-1; D possibly corresponds to TRBD2 (7 bases). V was cut by 8 bases and J by 5 bases, with 10 bases left in between. Germline V gives CDR1 SNHLY, CDR2 FYNNEI. This CDR3 is built from 12 residues. The CDR3 loop reads CASGRGNNEQFF. The DNA of the CDR3 is TGTGCCAGCGGGAGGGGGAACAATGAGCAGTTCTTC.

The CDR3: CASSYLSGGNRYEQYF. The CDR3 bases are TGTGCCAGCAGCTACCTCAGCGGGGGGAACCGCTACGAGCAGTACTTC. The rearrangement uses TRBV5-5 and TRBJ2-7, with 9 nucleotides matching TRBD2. Germline V gene data show CDR1 as SGHKS and CDR2 as YYEKEE (reference sequence). The CDR3 extends over 16 amino acids. After removal of 3 bases from V and 3 bases from J, the junction contained 10 bases not matched to a gene.

The rearrangement joins TRBV2 to TRBJ1-5; tentative D call: TRBD1 (6 bases). There are 17 residues in the CDR3. Looked up from germline, CDR1 is SNHLY and CDR2 is FYNNEI. V gave up 6 bases and J gave up 3 bases, with 21 bases separating them. The CDR3 here is CASSSTPTGLINQPQHF. CDR3 in DNA: TGTGCCAGCAGCTCTACCCCGACAGGACTGATCAATCAGCCCCAGCATTTT.

The chain employs TRBV6-6 and TRBJ1-5; D remains ambiguous. Between the trimmed V and J ends, which lost 6 bases and 7 bases, there was a span of 22 bases. Germline CDR1 MNHNY, CDR2 SVGAGI (reference sequence). This CDR3 has 16 residues. The CDR3 region is CASSPLRGNPGQPQHF. CDR3 DNA sequence: TGTGCCAGCAGCCCCCTCCGGGGAAACCCCGGGCAGCCCCAGCATTTT.

The chain employs TRBV7-6 and TRBJ1-4; no reliable D call. The V end lost 0 bases, the J end lost 10 bases, and 21 bases lay between the germline ends. The CDR3 is 17 amino acids. Germline assignment: CDR1 SGHVS and CDR2 FNYEAQ. The CDR3 protein is CASSLAAPPLRRGKLFF. In nucleotides, the CDR3 is TGTGCCAGCAGCTTAGCGGCGCCTCCACTGCGTCGGGGAAAACTGTTTTTT.

The chain uses TRBV6-5 and TRBJ2-1; 9 nucleotides match TRBD2. The germline V gene encodes CDR1 MNHEY and CDR2 SVGAGI. J lost 4 bases, V lost 6 bases, and 7 bases had no gene match. The length of the CDR3 is 15 residues. CDR3 region: CASSILAGPYNEQFF. The CDR3 nucleotides are TGTGCCAGCAGCATCCTAGCGGGGCCTTACAATGAGCAGTTCTTC.

The chain couples TRBV15 to TRBJ1-2, with TRBD1 as a possible D gene (6 bases). This CDR3 is 14 amino acids long. V lost 0 bases and J 6 bases, leaving 11 bases between the germline ends. Germline V lookup: CDR1 LNHNV, CDR2 YYDKDF (reference sequence). CDR3 amino acids: CATSRDPGGHGYTF. Here the CDR3 DNA reads TGTGCCACCAGCAGAGATCCTGGGGGCCATGGCTACACCTTC.

The rearrangement joins TRBV2 to TRBJ1-5, with D perhaps TRBD1 (6 bases). The CDR3 consists of 15 residues. The V gene lost 6 bases and the J gene lost 1 base, with 13 bases spanning the gap. From germline, CDR1 is SNHLY and CDR2 FYNNEI. This CDR3 reads CASSARGVSNQPQHF. Here the CDR3 DNA reads TGTGCCAGCAGCGCCAGGGGAGTGAGCAATCAGCCCCAGCATTTT. The full variable domain, in which reference TRBV2 and TRBJ1-5 provide the parts outside the CDR3, is EPEVTQTPSHQVTQMGQEVILRCVPISNHLYFYWYRQILGQKVEFLVSFYNNEISEKSEIFDDQFSVERPDGSNFTLKIRSTKLEDSAMYFCASSARGVSNQPQHFGDGTRLSIL.

The rearrangement joins TRBV19 to TRBJ2-1; 7 bases line up with TRBD2. This CDR3 has 16 residues. Germline V gene sequence: CDR1 LNHDA, CDR2 SQIVND (reference sequence). V lost 3 bases, J lost 2 bases, and 7 bases stayed unmatched. The CDR3: CASSILAGEAYNEQFF. The CDR3 DNA sequence: TGTGCCAGTAGTATTCTTGCGGGAGAGGCCTACAATGAGCAGTTCTTC.

This clone came up a few times. J is TRBJ2-7 and V is TRBV5-1; D may be TRBD2 (5 bases). Trimming removed 1 base at V and 6 bases at J, with 14 bases between. Germline CDR1 reads SGHRS; CDR2 reads YFSETQ. The CDR3 has 14 amino acids. CDR3 amino acids: CASSLPTGSGEQYF. The CDR3 DNA reads TGCGCCAGCAGCTTGCCAACGGGATCGGGCGAGCAGTACTTC.

V is TRBV7-9 and J is TRBJ1-1; perhaps TRBD1 as D (5 bases). This CDR3 comprises 13 residues. CDR1 and CDR2 (germline): SEHNR, FQNEAQ (reference sequence). Trimming cost V 0 bases and J 12 bases, with 14 bases left between them. CDR3 in amino acids: CASSLAGGSRSFF. The CDR3 DNA follows: TGTGCCAGCAGCTTAGCCGGGGGTAGCAGGTCTTTCTTT.

The rearrangement joins TRBV27 to TRBJ2-1; 11 bases map to TRBD1. Germline CDR1 is MNHEY and CDR2 is SMNVEV (reference sequence). The J segment lost 6 bases and the V segment lost 3 bases, leaving 10 bases of the junction unmatched. The CDR3 totals 17 residues. CDR3 DNA sequence: TGTGCCAGCAGTTTCCGGGAAGGACAGGGGGCGCGCAATGAGCAGTTCTTC. Its protein product is CASSFREGQGARNEQFF.